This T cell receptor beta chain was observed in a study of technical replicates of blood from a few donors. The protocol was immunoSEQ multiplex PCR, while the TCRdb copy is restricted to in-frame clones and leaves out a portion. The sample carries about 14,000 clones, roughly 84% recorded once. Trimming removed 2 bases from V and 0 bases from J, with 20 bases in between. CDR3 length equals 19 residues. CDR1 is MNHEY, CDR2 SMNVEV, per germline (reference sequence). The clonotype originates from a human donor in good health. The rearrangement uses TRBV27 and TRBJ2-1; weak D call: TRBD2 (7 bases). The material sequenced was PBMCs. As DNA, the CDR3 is TGTGCCAGCAGTTTAAGGGGGGGGATTCGGGGGACCTCCTACAATGAGCAGTTCTTC. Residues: CASSLRGGIRGTSYNEQFF.